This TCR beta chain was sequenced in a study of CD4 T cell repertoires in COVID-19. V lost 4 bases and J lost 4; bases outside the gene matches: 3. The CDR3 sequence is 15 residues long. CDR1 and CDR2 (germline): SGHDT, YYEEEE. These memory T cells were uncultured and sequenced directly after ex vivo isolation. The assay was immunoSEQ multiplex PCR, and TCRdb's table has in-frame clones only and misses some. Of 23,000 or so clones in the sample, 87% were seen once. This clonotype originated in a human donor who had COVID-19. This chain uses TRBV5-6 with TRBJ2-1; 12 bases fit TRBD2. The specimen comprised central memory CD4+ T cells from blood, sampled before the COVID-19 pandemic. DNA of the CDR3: TGTGCCAGCAGCGAGACTAGCGGGGGTTACAATGAGCAGTTCTTC. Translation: CASSETSGGYNEQFF.